The 8 T cell receptor beta chains reported below all come from one sample, sequenced in a study of human T cells and chemical hapten exposure. The time point denotes: patch test 3, about 24 weeks after DPC sensitization. Treatment denoted: therapeutic diphenylcyclopropenone sensitization with weekly scalp DPC. TCRdb re-called the RACE reads with MiXCR, one entry per CDR3 protein. The profile covers 100,000 to 150,000 distinct CDR3 sequences, with about 11% appearing a single time and under 2.5% taken by the ten largest. Sample: whole blood, taken in connection with sensitization to the hapten diphenylcyclopropenone (DPC). These receptors were collected from a woman aged 45-59 years with alopecia areata. Some clones in this sample may be carry-over from other donors' samples.

The DNA for the CDR3 is TGTGCCAGCAGTTCAAGACAGGCTATAGCCAAAAACATTCAGTACTTC. It codes for CASSSRQAIAKNIQYF. J is TRBJ2-4 and V is TRBV27; D is possibly TRBD1 (6 bases). Germline V gives CDR1 MNHEY, CDR2 SMNVEV (reference sequence). V was pared by 4 bases and J by 0 bases, with 13 bases between. The CDR3 is made up of 16 amino acids.

The rearrangement uses TRBV29-1 and TRBJ2-4; no clear D. The CDR3 is 14 residues long. Trimming shortened V by 3 bases and J by 0 bases, and 9 bases separated the two germline ends. The germline V gene has CDR1 SQVTM and CDR2 ANQGSEA. CDR3 sequence reads: CSVESRLAKNIQYF. Here the CDR3 DNA reads TGCAGCGTTGAGTCCAGACTAGCCAAAAACATTCAGTACTTC.

The chain uses TRBV6-6 and TRBJ2-7; D possibly corresponds to TRBD2 (5 bases). This CDR3 is built from 13 residues. V was pared by 0 bases and J by 6 bases, with 9 bases between. CDR1 is MNHNY and CDR2 is SVGAGI in the germline V gene (reference sequence). DNA of the CDR3: TGTGCCAGCAGTTACTCCGGGGAGCGCGAGCAGTACTTC. It encodes CASSYSGEREQYF.

This chain uses TRBV6-5 with TRBJ2-3; maybe TRBD1 (6 bases). Trimming removed 7 bases from V and 7 bases from J, with 18 bases in between. CDR3 size: 14 residues. The V gene's germline CDR1 is MNHEY and CDR2 SVGAGI. The CDR3 spells CASIDRTATNTQYF. The CDR3 nucleotides read TGTGCCAGCATCGACAGGACTGCCACCAATACGCAGTATTTT.

This clonotype has more than one count but fewer than ten. The chain recombines TRBV13 with TRBJ1-2, with 11 nucleotides matching TRBD1. Per germline, CDR1 PRHDT and CDR2 FYEKMQ (reference sequence). The ends lost 0 bases at V and 1 base at J; junction bases unmatched: 7. The CDR3 is 18 amino acids. CDR3 residues: CASSLGSGQGVFNYGYTF. In DNA form, the CDR3 reads TGTGCCAGCAGCTTAGGATCGGGACAGGGGGTTTTTAACTATGGCTACACCTTC.

The chain is built from TRBV7-2 and TRBJ2-1; TRBD2 matches 10 bases. The CDR3 is 18 residues long. Germline lookup yields CDR1 SGHTA and CDR2 FQGNSA. V lost 2 bases, J lost 0 bases, and 7 bases stayed unmatched. The CDR3 loop is CASSLLGLAASSYNEQFF. In DNA, the CDR3 is TGTGCCAGCAGCTTACTTGGACTAGCGGCCAGCTCCTACAATGAGCAGTTCTTC.

CDR3 residues: CASTHLGAGVRRETQYF. CDR3 sequence (DNA): TGCGCCAGCACCCACCTCGGGGCAGGGGTGAGACGGGAGACCCAGTACTTC. The chain is built from TRBV23-1 and TRBJ2-5; D possibly corresponds to TRBD1 (6 bases). TRBV23-1 is designated an ORF whose function remains uncertain. This CDR3 region has 17 residues. The V gene lost 7 bases and the J gene lost 5 bases, with 26 bases spanning the gap.

This clonotype showed up just a few times. The chain combines TRBV29-1 with TRBJ2-1; 7 bases align to TRBD1. Germline lookup yields CDR1 SQVTM and CDR2 ANQGSEA. The CDR3 loop spans 13 amino acids. J was trimmed by 3 bases and V by 4 bases; bases with no gene match: 3. Written as DNA, the CDR3 is TGCAGCGTTGGACAGGGTGGCTACAATGAGCAGTTCTTC. It yields the protein CSVGQGGYNEQFF.